A single count supports the clone carrying this T cell receptor (beta chain). RNA extraction and reverse transcription yielded cDNA as sequencing template. Sequencing used immunoSEQ multiplex PCR; TCRdb keeps in-frame clones, though not all of them. This sample has some 210,000 clones, with about 53% found just once. This CDR3 has 14 residues. Trimming left V 5 bases short and J 5 bases short, with 16 bases between. The germline V gene has CDR1 KGHSH and CDR2 LQKENI. Collection of lesional scalp punch biopsies and peripheral blood was performed in alopecia areata patients. The data were taken from a study of CD8+ T cells in alopecia areata.

The sample in question was CD4+ T cells sorted from blood, obtained at week 0. The genes are TRBV18 and TRBJ2-7; possibly TRBD2 for D (6 bases). The clonotype originates from a human donor with alopecia areata. CDR3 nucleotides: TGTGCCAGCTCAACCCGGGACTTGGCGGACGAGCAGTACTTC. This gives the protein CASSTRDLADEQYF.